These 21 T cell receptor beta chains were sequenced from one sample in a study of cytomegalovirus exposure and HLA in healthy donors (dated by TCRdb to about 2017). The library was prepared using the immunoSEQ multiplex PCR assay. The multiplex PCR relied on a mix of 60 forward primers for TCR Vbeta segments and 13 reverse primers for TCR Jbeta segments. In its TCRdb copy, this immuneACCESS table keeps in-frame sequences only and misses some clones. Where compared with another copy, unresolved V genes explain less than half of these, and the others have no known cause. Recorded for this sample are around 170,000 clones; approximately 88% of them occurred a single time. The ten largest clones take up approximately 1.5% of the sample. The sample taken for sequencing was PBMCs. The receptor source for this set is a woman aged 18-30 years in good health and CMV-seronegative.

The chain is built from TRBV28 and TRBJ1-4; D is undetermined. Germline V gene data show CDR1 as MDHEN and CDR2 as SYDVKM. This CDR3 is 14 amino acids long. V shed 7 bases and J shed 4 bases, with 13 bases lying between them. CDR3 amino acids: CASKGGQYNEKLFF. The CDR3 DNA sequence: TGTGCCAGCAAGGGCGGGCAGTATAATGAAAAACTGTTTTTT.

This clone was observed a handful of times. This chain connects TRBV2 to TRBJ2-7, with 9 nucleotides matching TRBD2. CDR3 length: 14 residues. J gave up 3 bases and V 3 bases, and 3 bases lay outside the gene matches. Looked up from germline, CDR1 is SNHLY and CDR2 is FYNNEI. DNA for the CDR3: TGTGCCAGCAGTGACGCGGGGGGGAGCTACGAGCAGTACTTC. Translation: CASSDAGGSYEQYF. Based on the CDR3 plus reference TRBV2 and TRBJ2-7, the full variable domain is EPEVTQTPSHQVTQMGQEVILRCVPISNHLYFYWYRQILGQKVEFLVSFYNNEISEKSEIFDDQFSVERPDGSNFTLKIRSTKLEDSAMYFCASSDAGGSYEQYFGPGTRLTVT.

The J gene is TRBJ1-2, the V gene TRBV5-8; the D gene is possibly TRBD1 (6 bases). Deletions cut 4 bases from V and 0 bases from J, with 13 bases between. The CDR3 consists of 15 residues. The germline V gene encodes CDR1 SGHTS and CDR2 YDEGEE. The CDR3 bases are TGTGCCAGCAGCCCGACAGGACTTACTAACTATGGCTACACCTTC. Translated, it gives CASSPTGLTNYGYTF.

The chain is built from TRBV29-1 and TRBJ2-5; 9 bases fit TRBD2. Germline V gene lookup returns CDR1 SQVTM and CDR2 ANQGSEA. This CDR3 region has 13 residues. This chain's CDR3 is CSLTSGPLETQYF. The CDR3 DNA is TGCAGTTTGACTAGCGGACCATTGGAGACCCAGTACTTC.

The rearrangement links TRBV27 to TRBJ1-4; 8 nucleotides align to TRBD1. V was clipped by 4 bases and J by 5 bases; unmatched bases: 3. Germline loops: CDR1 MNHEY, CDR2 SMNVEV (reference sequence). This CDR3 contains 14 residues. This CDR3 is CASSSRQGNEKLFF. The CDR3 DNA follows: TGTGCCAGCAGTTCCCGACAGGGGAATGAAAAACTGTTTTTT.

The J gene is TRBJ1-1, the V gene TRBV11-2, with TRBD1 identical over 7 bases. CDR3 length: 17 residues. Germline V gene data show CDR1 as SGHAT and CDR2 as FQNNGV. J lost 1 base, V lost 4 bases, and 12 bases had no gene match. The CDR3: CASSSPGGSSWNTEAFF. DNA for the CDR3: TGTGCCAGCAGCTCCCCAGGGGGATCATCCTGGAACACTGAAGCTTTCTTT.

This chain uses TRBV19 with TRBJ1-5; the match to TRBD1 covers 9 bases. CDR3 length: 14 residues. V gave up 9 bases and J gave up 5 bases; unmatched junction bases: 8. CDR1 and CDR2 from the germline V gene are LNHDA and SQIVND (reference sequence). CDR3 sequence (DNA): TGTGCCAGCCATACAGGGGGCCAGCATCAGCCCCAGCATTTT. Its translation is CASHTGGQHQPQHF.

This clone was observed a few times. The rearrangement links TRBV6-4 to TRBJ2-1; TRBD2 matches at 16 bases. CDR1 and CDR2 from the germline V gene are MRHNA and SNTAGT. After removal of 0 bases from V and 9 bases from J, the junction contained 2 bases not matched to a gene. CDR3 length: 16 residues. CDR3 sequence reads: CASSDSGTSGGAEQFF. For the CDR3, the DNA is TGTGCCAGCAGTGACTCCGGGACTAGCGGGGGGGCTGAGCAGTTCTTC.

This clone was recorded once. At one end, the junction sequence differs from germline, possibly due to a read error. This chain links TRBV29-1 with TRBJ2-6; a possible D gene is TRBD1 (5 bases). The V gene's germline CDR1 is SQVTM and CDR2 ANQGSEA. The CDR3 is 15 amino acids. The CDR3 bases are TGCAGCGTTGAAGATCTGAGCTCTGGGGCCAACGGCCTGACTTTC. Translation: CSVEDLSSGANGLTF.

The V call is TRBV6-5, the J call TRBJ1-2; no firm D call. Per germline, CDR1 MNHEY and CDR2 SVGAGI. The CDR3 is made up of 15 amino acids. V was trimmed by 5 bases and J by 5 bases, leaving 18 bases between them. This CDR3 is CASSPLGTLLYGYTF. DNA of the CDR3: TGTGCCAGCAGTCCACTGGGTACACTACTTTATGGCTACACCTTC.

There are a few counts of this clone. J is TRBJ2-5 and V is TRBV6-1; D is undetermined. Matching the DNA end better, TRBJ2-7 makes the J call doubtful. Germline assignment: CDR1 MNHNS and CDR2 SASEGT. This CDR3 has 16 residues. DNA for the CDR3: TGTGCCAGCAGTGAAGCAGCCAGGCGAAACTCCTACGAGCAGTACTTC. As protein: CASSEAARRNSYEQYF.

The rearrangement joins TRBV7-8 to TRBJ1-2; 7 bases align to TRBD1. The CDR3 sequence is 15 residues long. V lost 3 bases to trimming and J lost 14 bases; unmatched junction nucleotides: 18. Per the germline V gene, CDR1 is SGHVS and CDR2 is FQNEAQ. The DNA for the CDR3 is TGTGCCAGCAGCTTCCTTTGGAAAGGACAGGACGGGCCAACCTTC. Its translation is CASSFLWKGQDGPTF.

The J gene is TRBJ2-7, the V gene TRBV13; D might be TRBD1 (6 bases). CDR3 length equals 13 residues. Germline CDR1 is PRHDT and CDR2 is FYEKMQ (reference sequence). V was pared by 6 bases and J by 5 bases, with 14 bases between. CDR3 residues: CASSHQGSNEQYF. CDR3 DNA sequence: TGTGCCAGCAGTCATCAGGGGTCCAACGAGCAGTACTTC.

The table lists this clone with a count of one. The chain recombines TRBV30 with TRBJ2-1, with 9 positions matching TRBD2. The CDR3 extends over 15 amino acids. Per the germline V gene, CDR1 is GTSNPN and CDR2 is SVGIG (reference sequence). After removal of 2 bases from V and 7 bases from J, the junction contained 9 bases not matched to a gene. CDR3 amino acids: CAWSRDSGGRNEQFF. CDR3 nucleotide sequence: TGTGCCTGGAGTCGGGATAGCGGGGGACGGAATGAGCAGTTCTTC. Supplemented by reference TRBV30 and TRBJ2-1, the full variable domain reads SQTIHQWPATLVQPVGSPLSLECTVEGTSNPNLYWYRQAAGRGLQLLFYSVGIGQISSEVPQNLSASRPQDRQFILSSKKLLLSDSGFYLCAWSRDSGGRNEQFFGPGTRLTVL.

This clone has only a few counts. The genes are TRBV10-1 and TRBJ2-1; 13 nucleotides line up with TRBD2. V trimming: 2 bases; J trimming: 8 bases; junction bases outside the gene matches: 6. The CDR3 is made up of 16 amino acids. From germline, CDR1 is WNHNN and CDR2 SYGVQD (reference sequence). The CDR3: CASSETTSGGRDEQFF. The CDR3 DNA follows: TGCGCCAGCAGTGAGACGACTAGCGGGGGGAGGGATGAGCAGTTCTTC.

V and J are TRBV10-3 and TRBJ2-3, with TRBD2 matching over 12 bases. Germline values: CDR1 ENHRY, CDR2 SYGVKD. This CDR3 spans 15 amino acids. Trimming removed 7 bases from V and 4 bases from J; junction bases left unmatched: 6. This CDR3 is CAIKVPSGGADTQYF. CDR3 sequence (DNA): TGTGCCATCAAGGTCCCTAGCGGGGGGGCAGATACGCAGTATTTT.

The chain uses TRBV2 and TRBJ1-2; tentative D call: TRBD1 (6 bases). V was cut by 3 bases and J by 5 bases, with 10 bases left in between. The CDR3 contains 13 residues. Germline V CDR1 and CDR2: SNHLY, FYNNEI. The CDR3 sequence is CASSEGRGYGYTF. Here the CDR3 DNA reads TGTGCCAGCAGTGAGGGCAGGGGTTATGGCTACACCTTC. The whole variable domain, remainder taken from reference TRBV2 and TRBJ1-2, is EPEVTQTPSHQVTQMGQEVILRCVPISNHLYFYWYRQILGQKVEFLVSFYNNEISEKSEIFDDQFSVERPDGSNFTLKIRSTKLEDSAMYFCASSEGRGYGYTFGSGTRLTVV.

In its sample, this clone was seen a few times. CDR3 in amino acids: CASSYTSAATDTQYF. CDR3 sequence (DNA): TGCGCCAGCAGCTACACTAGCGCAGCCACAGATACGCAGTATTTT. This sequence joins TRBV5-1 and TRBJ2-3; the match to TRBD2 covers 7 bases. The CDR3 runs 15 residues. V gave up 3 bases and J gave up 2 bases; unmatched junction bases: 6. Germline lookup yields CDR1 SGHRS and CDR2 YFSETQ.

The chain is built from TRBV11-1 and TRBJ1-6; a weak D match, TRBD1 (5 bases). V was clipped by 5 bases and J by 8 bases, with 16 bases between them. Germline-derived CDR1 and CDR2 are SGHAT and FQDESV (reference sequence). CDR3 size: 15 residues. CDR3 nucleotide sequence: TGTGCCAGCAGCCCTGGTGATCGGGGGGATTCACCCCTCCACTTT. Its protein product is CASSPGDRGDSPLHF.

This chain joins TRBV28 and TRBJ1-2; the D is unclear. V lost 4 bases and J 2 bases, leaving 20 bases between the germline ends. In germline, CDR1 is MDHEN, CDR2 SYDVKM. CDR3 size: 17 residues. The chain's CDR3 is CASSSLPGVSSNYGYTF. CDR3 coding DNA: TGTGCCAGCAGTTCCCTTCCCGGGGTAAGCTCCAACTATGGCTACACCTTC.

The chain joins TRBV6-1 to TRBJ1-5; D is perhaps TRBD1 (5 bases). CDR1 MNHNS and CDR2 SASEGT come from the germline V gene. The CDR3 has 15 residues. V gave up 6 bases and J gave up 1 base, with 13 bases separating them. DNA for the CDR3: TGTGCCAGCAGCCCCCGGGGGGGAAGCAATCAGCCCCAGCATTTT. Translated, it gives CASSPRGGSNQPQHF.